This passage covers 23 T cell receptor beta chains from one sample sequenced in a study of CD8 T cells in ankylosing spondylitis. TCRdb ran MiXCR on the 5' RACE reads and lists one entry per CDR3 protein. The profile shows about 230,000 distinct CDR3 sequences, less than 9.5% of them singletons. The sample was blood, either unsorted or a sorted T cell fraction (not recorded which). These receptors originate from a female donor with ankylosing spondylitis or in good health (not recorded which).

This clonotype was seen a few times. V is TRBV7-2 and J is TRBJ1-3; D remains ambiguous. From germline, CDR1 is SGHTA and CDR2 FQGNSA. V lost 5 bases and J lost 0, with 14 bases in between. CDR3 length: 16 amino acids. The CDR3 region is CASSVDTQSSGNTIYF. CDR3 in DNA: TGTGCCAGCAGCGTAGACACGCAGAGCTCTGGAAACACCATATATTTT.

This clonotype has a count of ten or more. The J gene is TRBJ2-3, the V gene TRBV6-2 or TRBV6-3, with D uncertain. Germline assignment: CDR1 MNHEY and CDR2 SVGEGT. This CDR3 region has 11 residues. Between the trimmed V and J ends, which lost 2 bases and 6 bases, there was a span of 3 bases. The CDR3 is CASSYMDTQYF. CDR3 bases: TGTGCCAGCAGTTACATGGATACGCAGTATTTT.

This clonotype appeared many times. The chain employs TRBV29-1 and TRBJ1-4; D call uncertain. The germline V and J ends were trimmed by 1 base and 7 bases, with 10 bases remaining between them. CDR1 SQVTM and CDR2 ANQGSEA come from the germline V gene. The CDR3 runs 13 residues. The DNA of the CDR3 is TGCAGCGTTGAAGTGGACTTCGGTGAAAAACTGTTTTTT. Amino acid sequence: CSVEVDFGEKLFF.

This clonotype was seen at least ten times. The rearrangement joins TRBV6-1 to TRBJ2-3, with a possible D match to TRBD1 (6 bases). The germline V gene encodes CDR1 MNHNS and CDR2 SASEGT. The V end was cut by 8 bases, the J end by 5 bases, with 17 bases between. This CDR3 region has 14 residues. CDR3 in amino acids: CASGKLDRIDTQYF. The CDR3 DNA is TGTGCCAGCGGAAAATTAGACAGGATAGATACGCAGTATTTT.

Many counts were recorded for this clonotype. The chain employs TRBV15 and TRBJ1-1; D call uncertain. Germline V gene lookup returns CDR1 LNHNV and CDR2 YYDKDF (reference sequence). This CDR3 contains 14 residues. V was shortened by 0 bases and J by 6 bases, with 11 bases between the two germline ends. The CDR3 sequence: CATSRDLRTPEAFF. CDR3 in DNA: TGTGCCACCAGCAGAGACCTTCGTACCCCTGAAGCTTTCTTT.

This clonotype was detected ten times or more. This rearrangement joins TRBV5-1 to TRBJ2-1, with D possibly being TRBD1 (6 bases). The CDR3 is made up of 16 amino acids. Germline-derived CDR1 and CDR2 are SGHRS and YFSETQ. V was shortened by 4 bases and J by 4 bases, with 18 bases between the two germline ends. CDR3 in DNA: TGCGCCAGCAGCGACTCACCCGGGACACTTTACAATGAGCAGTTCTTC. It encodes CASSDSPGTLYNEQFF. Based on the CDR3 plus reference TRBV5-1 and TRBJ2-1, the full variable domain is KAGVTQTPRYLIKTRGQQVTLSCSPISGHRSVSWYQQTPGQGLQFLFEYFSETQRNKGNFPGRFSGRQFSNSRSEMNVSTLELGDSALYLCASSDSPGTLYNEQFFGPGTRLTVL.

Notes on this clonotype: A single base separates this from a much larger clone, so it may be a read error. CDR3 sequence: CASSPVGVDYAQYF. CDR3 bases: TGTGCCAGCTCACCAGTCGGGGTAGACTACGCGCAGTACTTC. The gene calls are TRBV18 and TRBJ2-7; D might be TRBD2 (5 bases). CDR1 KGHSH and CDR2 LQKENI come from the germline V gene. The CDR3 loop spans 14 amino acids.

The chain employs TRBV10-3 and TRBJ2-7, with unresolved D. The length of the CDR3 is 13 residues. Germline V lookup: CDR1 ENHRY, CDR2 SYGVKD. V dropped 6 bases and J dropped 1 base, with 10 bases sitting between them. The CDR3 bases are TGTGCCATCAGGGAAGAGGTTTCCTACGAGCAGTACTTC. It translates to CAIREEVSYEQYF.

This clonotype was detected many times. This chain links TRBV20-1 with TRBJ2-5, with a tentative D call TRBD1 (6 bases). This CDR3 comprises 15 residues. Trimming took 1 base from V and 2 from J, leaving 14 bases between them. Germline loops: CDR1 DFQATT, CDR2 SNEGSKA (reference sequence). The CDR3: CSARVGHLGQETQYF. The CDR3 DNA sequence: TGCAGTGCTAGAGTGGGACACCTAGGACAAGAGACCCAGTACTTC.

This clonotype was picked up many times. The chain links TRBV4-1 to TRBJ2-3, with D possibly being TRBD1 (6 bases). The CDR3 runs to 15 residues. Between the trimmed V and J ends, which lost 0 bases and 9 bases, there was a span of 16 bases. Germline-derived CDR1 and CDR2 are MGHRA and YSYEKL. CDR3 nucleotide sequence: TGCGCCAGCAGCCAAGAAAGTGCTCTGCAGGGGACGCAGTATTTT. It specifies CASSQESALQGTQYF.

This clonotype has a count of ten or more. The rearrangement joins TRBV18 to TRBJ2-2; 7 nucleotides align to TRBD1. The ends lost 6 bases at V and 4 bases at J; junction bases unmatched: 8. The CDR3 runs to 15 residues. Germline CDR1 reads KGHSH; CDR2 reads LQKENI. The CDR3 region is CASSPDRESTGELFF. The CDR3 nucleotides are TGTGCCAGCTCTCCCGACAGGGAATCCACCGGGGAGCTGTTTTTT.

This clonotype has a count of ten or more. A clone one base away is much larger, so this may be a read error. The chain has TRBV6-2 or TRBV6-3 and TRBJ2-3; no definite D call. This CDR3 is 11 amino acids long. The germline V and J ends were trimmed by 5 bases and 5 bases, with 5 bases remaining between them. Germline V gene sequence: CDR1 MNHEY, CDR2 SVGEGT. In nucleotides, the CDR3 is TGTGCCAGCAGTGATTTAGATACGCAGTATTTT. Its translation: CASSDLDTQYF.

At least ten counts were recorded for this clonotype. The rearrangement joins TRBV15 to TRBJ2-7; D possibly corresponds to TRBD2 (5 bases). V lost 5 bases, J lost 5 bases, and 13 bases lay in between. Per germline, CDR1 LNHNV and CDR2 YYDKDF (reference sequence). The CDR3 runs 13 residues. The CDR3 sequence: CATSPQGRDEQYF. The CDR3 coding sequence is TGTGCCACCAGCCCCCAAGGGCGGGACGAGCAGTACTTC.

In its sample, this clonotype was seen many times. CDR3 amino acids: CASSESPLLASSSYNEQFF. The CDR3 bases are TGTGCCAGCAGTGAATCCCCCTTACTAGCGTCAAGCTCCTACAATGAGCAGTTCTTC. The rearrangement joins TRBV25-1 to TRBJ2-1, with 7 bases aligning to TRBD2. Looked up from germline, CDR1 is MGHDK and CDR2 is SYGVNS. V lost 1 base and J lost 0; bases outside the gene matches: 12. The CDR3 has 19 residues.

This clonotype was seen ten or more times. The chain couples TRBV20-1 to TRBJ2-7, with 7 bases identical to TRBD1. Unmatched junction bases numbered 6, after V lost 6 bases and J lost 1 base. Germline values: CDR1 DFQATT, CDR2 SNEGSKA (reference sequence). The CDR3 consists of 13 residues. Here the CDR3 reads CSATTQGSYEQYF. The CDR3 DNA follows: TGCAGTGCCACAACACAGGGGTCCTACGAGCAGTACTTC.

This clonotype has ten or more counts. The chain uses TRBV27 and TRBJ2-7; 8 positions match TRBD2. The CDR3 has 15 residues. Per germline, CDR1 MNHEY and CDR2 SMNVEV (reference sequence). V was pared by 5 bases and J by 3 bases, with 9 bases of the junction left unmatched. The CDR3 coding sequence is TGTGCCAGCAGTGGTAGCGGGAAGGGATTCTACGAGCAGTACTTC. Translation gives CASSGSGKGFYEQYF.

There are many counts of this clonotype. Its ends do not fully match the called genes, so a read error is possible. The V gene is TRBV2, the J gene TRBJ1-2, with 9 nucleotides matching TRBD1. From germline, CDR1 is SNHLY and CDR2 FYNNEI. This CDR3 has 14 residues. The CDR3 bases are TGTGCCAGCAGAGAAGGACAGGGGACCTATGGCTACACCTTC. It yields the protein CASREGQGTYGYTF.

CDR3: CSASLSGLAGVEGFF. For the CDR3, the DNA is TGCAGTGCTAGCTTATCGGGTCTAGCGGGGGTGGAGGGGTTCTTC. The V call is TRBV20-1, the J call TRBJ2-1; 10 nucleotides agree with TRBD2. V lost 3 bases and J lost 15; bases outside the gene matches: 17. The germline V gene has CDR1 DFQATT and CDR2 SNEGSKA (reference sequence). This CDR3 is 15 amino acids long.

The chain is built from TRBV6-2 or TRBV6-3 and TRBJ1-2; 7 positions match TRBD1. The CDR3 loop spans 17 amino acids. V was pared by 5 bases and J by 1 base, with 13 bases of the junction left unmatched. Per the germline V gene, CDR1 is MNHEY and CDR2 is SVGEGT. The CDR3 DNA reads TGTGCCAGCAGTCCCCTCGGGACAGCGAAGATTAACTATGGCTACACCTTC. It translates to CASSPLGTAKINYGYTF.

This clonotype showed up just a few times. Germline is not matched at one junction end, which may reflect a read error. This rearrangement joins TRBV7-9 to TRBJ2-7; D is possibly TRBD2 (5 bases). Per germline, CDR1 SEHNR and CDR2 FQNEAQ (reference sequence). The CDR3 consists of 15 residues. Here the CDR3 DNA reads TGTGCCAGCAGCTTGGCGGAGCCTGGACTTCCGAAAAGAATCTTC. It specifies CASSLAEPGLPKRIF.

This clonotype was detected many times. V is TRBV30 and J is TRBJ1-1; maybe TRBD1 (5 bases). CDR1 and CDR2 (germline): GTSNPN, SVGIG (reference sequence). Trimming stripped 2 bases from V and 4 bases from J, with 11 bases between. The CDR3 contains 13 residues. CDR3 coding DNA: TGTGCCTGGAGTATAGGGACGGGCACTGAAGCTTTCTTT. Translation gives CAWSIGTGTEAFF.

A few counts support this clonotype. This sequence may be a read error, since a much larger clone differs from it by one base. DNA of the CDR3: TGCGCCAGCAGCTTGGGACCGGACGGTATGGCAGACGGCTACACCTTC. Translated: CASSLGPDGMADGYTF. The J gene is TRBJ1-2, the V gene TRBV5-1; no reliable D call. CDR1 is SGHRS, CDR2 YFSETQ, per germline. This CDR3 region has 16 residues. Trimming removed 0 bases from V and 8 bases from J, with 20 bases in between. The full variable domain, its missing parts supplied by reference TRBV5-1 and TRBJ1-2, is KAGVTQTPRYLIKTRGQQVTLSCSPISGHRSVSWYQQTPGQGLQFLFEYFSETQRNKGNFPGRFSGRQFSNSRSEMNVSTLELGDSALYLCASSLGPDGMADGYTFGSGTRLTVV.

The chain uses TRBV20-1 and TRBJ2-5, with D maybe TRBD1 (6 bases). V was cut by 3 bases and J by 2 bases, with 16 bases left in between. CDR3 size: 15 residues. Germline V gene sequence: CDR1 DFQATT, CDR2 SNEGSKA (reference sequence). The CDR3 reads CSARSNRAGQETQYF. CDR3 DNA: TGCAGTGCTAGGAGTAACAGGGCAGGGCAAGAGACCCAGTACTTC.